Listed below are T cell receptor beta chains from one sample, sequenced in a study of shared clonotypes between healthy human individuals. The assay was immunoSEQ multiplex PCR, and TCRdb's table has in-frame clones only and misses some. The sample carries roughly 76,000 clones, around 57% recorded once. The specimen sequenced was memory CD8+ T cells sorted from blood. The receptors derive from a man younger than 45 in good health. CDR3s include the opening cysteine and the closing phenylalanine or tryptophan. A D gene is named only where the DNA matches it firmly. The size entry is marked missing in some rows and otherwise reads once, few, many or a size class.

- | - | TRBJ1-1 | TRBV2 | TGTGCCAGCAGGGATACACGCAGGGGCCCTTACACTGAAGCTTTCTTT | CASRDTRRGPYTEAFF
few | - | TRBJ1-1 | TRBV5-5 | TGTGCCAGCAGCTACCCCCTCGACACTGAAGCTTTCTTT | CASSYPLDTEAFF
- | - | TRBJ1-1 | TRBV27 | TGTGCCAGCACTTCGGGTGGAGAAGCTTTCTTT | CASTSGGEAFF
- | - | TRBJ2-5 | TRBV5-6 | TGTGCCAGCAGCTGGCGATTTCTGCACCAAGAGACCCAGTACTTC | CASSWRFLHQETQYF
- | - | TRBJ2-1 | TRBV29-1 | TGCAGCGTTGAGGGGTGGAGGGGGGCCTACAATGAGCAGTTCTTC | CSVEGWRGAYNEQFF
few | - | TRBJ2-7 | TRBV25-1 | TGTGCCAGCAGTGAATCAAACGGGGCCGCCTACGAGCAGTACTTC | CASSESNGAAYEQYF
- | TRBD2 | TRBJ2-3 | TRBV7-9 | TGTGCCAGCCCAGTCGGGGCGGGAGCGGTAGATACGCAGTATTTT | CASPVGAGAVDTQYF
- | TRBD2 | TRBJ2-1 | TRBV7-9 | TGTGCCAGCGAAGGGACTAGCTACAATGAGCAGTTCTTC | CASEGTSYNEQFF
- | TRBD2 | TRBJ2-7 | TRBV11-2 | TGTGCCAGCAGCGCCGGACTAGCGGTAATTAAGAACTACGAGCAGTACTTC | CASSAGLAVIKNYEQYF
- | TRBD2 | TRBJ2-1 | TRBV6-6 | TGTGCCAGCAGTTACTCGCGGGAGGGCCTGGGCAATGAGCAGTTCTTC | CASSYSREGLGNEQFF
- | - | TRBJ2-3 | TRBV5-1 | TGCGCCAGCAGCCCGACAGGAGTCCCCTACACAGATACGCAGTATTTT | CASSPTGVPYTDTQYF
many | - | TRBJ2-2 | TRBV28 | TGTGCCAGCAGCCCCACCCCAGGGCGAAATTACCCTAACACCGGGGAGCTGTTTTTT | CASSPTPGRNYPNTGELFF
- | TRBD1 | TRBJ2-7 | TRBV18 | TGTGCCAGCTCACCACCGGGTGCAAACCGGGACAGGATGTACGAGCAGTACTTC | CASSPPGANRDRMYEQYF
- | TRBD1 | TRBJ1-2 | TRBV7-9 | TGTGCCAGCAGCGCACCTGACAGGGGACGCAATGGCTACACCTTC | CASSAPDRGRNGYTF
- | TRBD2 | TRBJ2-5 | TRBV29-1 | TGCAGCGTTGACTTACTAGCGGGACTCCAAGAGACCCAGTACTTC | CSVDLLAGLQETQYF
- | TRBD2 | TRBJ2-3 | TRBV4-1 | TGCGCCAGCAGCTTCCGACTAGCGGAGAAAACAGATACGCAGTATTTT | CASSFRLAEKTDTQYF
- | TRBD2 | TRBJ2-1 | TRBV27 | TGTGCCAGCACCGTAGCGGGTCCTTACAATGAGCAGTTCTTC | CASTVAGPYNEQFF
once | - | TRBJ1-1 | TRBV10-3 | TGTGCCATCATCCATGGGGGGGATCTCATGAACACTGAAGCTTTCTTT | CAIIHGGDLMNTEAFF
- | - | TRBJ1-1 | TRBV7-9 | TGTGCCAGCAGCTTAGCAGGGGTTGACACTGAAGCTTTCTTT | CASSLAGVDTEAFF
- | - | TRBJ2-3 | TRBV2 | TGTGCCAGCAGGGAGGGGGCAGATACGCAGTATTTT | CASREGADTQYF
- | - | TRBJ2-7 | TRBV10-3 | TGTGCCATCAGGGCCCTGACCTACGAGCAGTACTTC | CAIRALTYEQYF
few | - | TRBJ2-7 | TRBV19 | TGTGCCAGTAGTATATTCATCTCCTACGAGCAGTACTTC | CASSIFISYEQYF
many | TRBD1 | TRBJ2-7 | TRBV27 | TGTGCCAGCACCCCCCTCGACAGGGCGAGAGAGCAGTACTTC | CASTPLDRAREQYF